Listed below are T cell receptor beta chains from one sample, sequenced in a study of shared clonotypes between healthy human individuals. The method was immunoSEQ multiplex PCR; TCRdb's version includes in-frame clones alone and lacks a portion of them. The data contain about 1 million clones, 75% of them singletons. Source material: memory CD4+ T cells sorted from blood. Receptors originate from a man between 18 and 35 years old in good health. The CDR3 runs from the conserved cysteine through the conserved F or W. The D gene is left open where the match is weak. Size is omitted from some rows. Given values are once, few, many or a class for expanded clones.

j_call: TRBJ2-3
clone_size: .
v_call: TRBV2
d_call: .
cdr3_aa: CASSENRVPDTQYF
cdr3_nt: TGTGCCAGCAGTGAAAACAGGGTCCCAGATACGCAGTATTTT

j_call: TRBJ1-1
clone_size: few
v_call: TRBV6-1
d_call: .
cdr3_aa: CASITGVAEAFF
cdr3_nt: TGTGCCAGTATAACGGGGGTCGCTGAAGCTTTCTTT

j_call: TRBJ2-1
clone_size: .
v_call: TRBV7-9
d_call: .
cdr3_aa: CASSPYNEQFF
cdr3_nt: TGTGCCAGCAGCCCTTACAATGAGCAGTTCTTC

j_call: TRBJ1-1
clone_size: .
v_call: TRBV27
d_call: TRBD1
cdr3_aa: CASSLHRGRTEAFF
cdr3_nt: TGTGCCAGCAGTCTACACAGGGGGCGCACTGAAGCTTTCTTT

j_call: TRBJ1-5
clone_size: .
v_call: TRBV5-5
d_call: TRBD1
cdr3_aa: CASSWTGTGPNQPQHF
cdr3_nt: TGTGCCAGCAGCTGGACCGGGACAGGGCCCAATCAGCCCCAGCATTTT

j_call: TRBJ2-3
clone_size: .
v_call: TRBV4-3
d_call: TRBD2
cdr3_aa: CASSTSGLAGVDTQYF
cdr3_nt: TGCGCCAGCAGCACTTCGGGACTAGCGGGAGTAGATACGCAGTATTTT

j_call: TRBJ2-4
clone_size: .
v_call: TRBV7-2
d_call: .
cdr3_aa: CASSQLRGYIQYF
cdr3_nt: TGTGCCAGCAGCCAACTCCGGGGGTACATTCAGTACTTC

j_call: TRBJ2-5
clone_size: .
v_call: TRBV6-1
d_call: .
cdr3_aa: CASSGVGETQYF
cdr3_nt: TGTGCCAGCAGTGGGGTAGGAGAGACCCAGTACTTC

j_call: TRBJ2-4
clone_size: .
v_call: TRBV2
d_call: .
cdr3_aa: CASSEAPTANIQYF
cdr3_nt: TGTGCCAGCAGTGAAGCCCCAACGGCCAACATTCAGTACTTC

j_call: TRBJ2-7
clone_size: .
v_call: TRBV2
d_call: .
cdr3_aa: CASSDWYEQYF
cdr3_nt: TGTGCCAGCAGTGATTGGTACGAGCAGTACTTC

j_call: TRBJ1-5
clone_size: .
v_call: TRBV2
d_call: .
cdr3_aa: CASSLLPGIPNQPQHF
cdr3_nt: TGTGCCAGCAGTCTTTTGCCAGGGATCCCCAATCAGCCCCAGCATTTT

j_call: TRBJ2-2
clone_size: many
v_call: TRBV6-6
d_call: .
cdr3_aa: CASSYSMSGTGELFF
cdr3_nt: TGTGCCAGCAGTTACTCGATGTCGGGCACCGGGGAGCTGTTTTTT

j_call: TRBJ1-4
clone_size: once
v_call: TRBV9
d_call: .
cdr3_aa: CASSVDDGEKLFF
cdr3_nt: TGTGCCAGCAGCGTAGACGATGGCGAAAAACTGTTTTTT

j_call: TRBJ2-1
clone_size: .
v_call: TRBV7-6
d_call: .
cdr3_aa: CASSLGDQYINEQFF
cdr3_nt: TGTGCCAGCAGCTTAGGCGACCAGTACATCAATGAGCAGTTCTTC

j_call: TRBJ1-4
clone_size: once
v_call: TRBV9
d_call: .
cdr3_aa: CASSAGRASEKLFF
cdr3_nt: TGTGCCAGCAGCGCCGGACGGGCTAGCGAAAAACTGTTTTTT

j_call: TRBJ1-5
clone_size: .
v_call: TRBV19
d_call: .
cdr3_aa: CASTVTGSNQPQHF
cdr3_nt: TGTGCCAGTACCGTCACAGGGAGCAATCAGCCCCAGCATTTT

j_call: TRBJ2-3
clone_size: .
v_call: TRBV6-1
d_call: TRBD1
cdr3_aa: CASSRTGSQDTQYF
cdr3_nt: TGTGCCAGCAGTCGGACAGGCTCACAAGATACGCAGTATTTT

j_call: TRBJ2-3
clone_size: .
v_call: TRBV28
d_call: TRBD2
cdr3_aa: CASSFRGGFSTDTQYF
cdr3_nt: TGTGCCAGCAGTTTTCGCGGGGGGTTCAGCACAGATACGCAGTATTTT

j_call: TRBJ2-3
clone_size: .
v_call: TRBV5-1
d_call: TRBD2
cdr3_aa: CASSLVTSGRTDTQYF
cdr3_nt: TGCGCCAGCAGCTTGGTTACTAGCGGGAGGACAGATACGCAGTATTTT

j_call: TRBJ1-6
clone_size: many
v_call: TRBV6-5
d_call: .
cdr3_aa: CASSYSQGTGSPLHF
cdr3_nt: TGTGCCAGCAGTTACTCGCAGGGAACGGGTTCACCCCTCCACTTT

j_call: TRBJ2-7
clone_size: .
v_call: TRBV5-1
d_call: TRBD1
cdr3_aa: CASSQRQGGDEQYF
cdr3_nt: TGCGCCAGCAGCCAAAGACAGGGTGGGGACGAGCAGTACTTC

j_call: TRBJ1-5
clone_size: .
v_call: TRBV6-1
d_call: .
cdr3_aa: CASSDRGTKGQPQHF
cdr3_nt: TGTGCCAGCAGTGATCGAGGGACTAAGGGACAGCCCCAGCATTTT

j_call: TRBJ2-3
clone_size: .
v_call: TRBV1
d_call: .
cdr3_aa: CTSSRGLAGGPWDTQYF
cdr3_nt: TGCACCAGCAGCCGCGGACTAGCGGGAGGGCCATGGGATACGCAGTATTTT

j_call: TRBJ1-5
clone_size: .
v_call: TRBV2
d_call: .
cdr3_aa: CASSEEGDSNQPQHF
cdr3_nt: TGTGCCAGCAGTGAGGAGGGAGATAGCAATCAGCCCCAGCATTTT

j_call: TRBJ1-1
clone_size: .
v_call: TRBV2
d_call: .
cdr3_aa: CASSGDTNTEAFF
cdr3_nt: TGTGCCAGCAGCGGCGATACGAACACTGAAGCTTTCTTT

j_call: TRBJ1-1
clone_size: few
v_call: TRBV18
d_call: .
cdr3_aa: CASSPLRDAEAFF
cdr3_nt: TGTGCCAGCTCACCACTGAGGGACGCTGAAGCTTTCTTT

j_call: TRBJ2-2
clone_size: many
v_call: TRBV10-1
d_call: .
cdr3_aa: CASSENRRGRGTGELFF
cdr3_nt: TGCGCCAGCAGTGAGAATAGGAGGGGCCGGGGCACCGGGGAGCTGTTTTTT

j_call: TRBJ2-7
clone_size: .
v_call: TRBV5-4
d_call: TRBD2
cdr3_aa: CASSRLAGSPYEQYF
cdr3_nt: TGTGCCAGCAGCCGACTAGCGGGGTCACCCTACGAGCAGTACTTC

j_call: TRBJ1-2
clone_size: .
v_call: TRBV6-1
d_call: .
cdr3_aa: CASSGRPGTNPNYGYTF
cdr3_nt: TGTGCCAGCAGTGGTCGGCCAGGGACAAATCCTAACTATGGCTACACCTTC

j_call: TRBJ2-7
clone_size: .
v_call: TRBV5-1
d_call: TRBD1
cdr3_aa: CASSWGQGVYEQYF
cdr3_nt: TGCGCCAGCAGCTGGGGACAGGGGGTCTACGAGCAGTACTTC

j_call: TRBJ2-7
clone_size: .
v_call: TRBV18
d_call: .
cdr3_aa: CASSRSGTLEQYF
cdr3_nt: TGTGCCAGCTCACGGAGCGGGACACTCGAGCAGTACTTC

j_call: TRBJ1-2
clone_size: .
v_call: TRBV5-6
d_call: TRBD1
cdr3_aa: CASSPPGQGASGYTF
cdr3_nt: TGTGCCAGCAGCCCGCCGGGACAGGGGGCGAGTGGCTACACCTTC

j_call: TRBJ2-7
clone_size: .
v_call: TRBV19
d_call: .
cdr3_aa: CASSIEGTLTYEQYF
cdr3_nt: TGTGCCAGTAGTATAGAAGGGACACTTACCTACGAGCAGTACTTC

j_call: TRBJ1-2
clone_size: once
v_call: TRBV5-1
d_call: TRBD1
cdr3_aa: CASSKTGDGYTF
cdr3_nt: TGCGCCAGCAGCAAAACAGGGGATGGCTACACCTTC

j_call: TRBJ1-4
clone_size: .
v_call: TRBV4-3
d_call: .
cdr3_aa: CASSQGIGTPGLFF
cdr3_nt: TGCGCCAGCAGCCAAGGGATCGGGACTCCCGGACTGTTTTTT

j_call: TRBJ2-3
clone_size: .
v_call: TRBV5-1
d_call: .
cdr3_aa: CASSLGGSVNTQYF
cdr3_nt: TGCGCCAGCAGCTTGGGGGGAAGTGTCAATACGCAGTATTTT

j_call: TRBJ2-3
clone_size: .
v_call: TRBV5-6
d_call: TRBD2
cdr3_aa: CASSLISGAHTDTQYF
cdr3_nt: TGTGCCAGCAGCTTGATTAGCGGGGCCCACACAGATACGCAGTATTTT

j_call: TRBJ2-5
clone_size: .
v_call: TRBV2
d_call: TRBD2
cdr3_aa: CASSPGTSGPQETQYF
cdr3_nt: TGTGCCAGCAGTCCCGGGACTAGCGGGCCCCAAGAGACCCAGTACTTC

j_call: TRBJ1-1
clone_size: .
v_call: TRBV5-5
d_call: TRBD1
cdr3_aa: CASSLGTGPTEAFF
cdr3_nt: TGTGCCAGCAGCTTAGGGACAGGGCCCACTGAAGCTTTCTTT

j_call: TRBJ1-1
clone_size: .
v_call: TRBV18
d_call: TRBD1
cdr3_aa: CASSFGQGLPTEAFF
cdr3_nt: TGTGCCAGCTCTTTTGGACAGGGCCTACCCACTGAAGCTTTCTTT

j_call: TRBJ2-7
clone_size: .
v_call: TRBV11-2
d_call: .
cdr3_aa: CASSLDARVTYEQYF
cdr3_nt: TGTGCCAGCAGCTTAGACGCCAGGGTAACCTACGAGCAGTACTTC